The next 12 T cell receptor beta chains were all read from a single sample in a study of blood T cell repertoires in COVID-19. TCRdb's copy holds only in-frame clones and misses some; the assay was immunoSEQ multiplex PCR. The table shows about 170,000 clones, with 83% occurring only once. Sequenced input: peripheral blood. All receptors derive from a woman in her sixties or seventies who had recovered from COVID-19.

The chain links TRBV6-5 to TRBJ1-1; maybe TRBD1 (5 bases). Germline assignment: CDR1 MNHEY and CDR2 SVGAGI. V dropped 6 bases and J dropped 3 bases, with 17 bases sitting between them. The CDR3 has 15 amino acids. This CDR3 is CASRPVGGRYTEAFF. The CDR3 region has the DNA TGTGCCAGCAGGCCGGTCGGGGGTCGGTACACTGAAGCTTTCTTT.

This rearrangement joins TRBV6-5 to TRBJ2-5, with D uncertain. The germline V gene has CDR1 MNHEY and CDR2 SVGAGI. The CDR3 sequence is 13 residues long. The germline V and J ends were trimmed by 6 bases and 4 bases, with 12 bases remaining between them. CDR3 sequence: CASSRDTPETQYF. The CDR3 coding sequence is TGTGCCAGCAGCCGCGACACTCCAGAGACCCAGTACTTC.

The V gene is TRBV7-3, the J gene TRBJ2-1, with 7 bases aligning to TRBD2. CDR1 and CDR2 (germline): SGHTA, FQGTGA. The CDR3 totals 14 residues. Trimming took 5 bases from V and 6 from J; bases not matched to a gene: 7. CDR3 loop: CASSPGGLPNEQFF. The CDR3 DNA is TGTGCCAGCAGCCCGGGGGGACTCCCCAATGAGCAGTTCTTC.

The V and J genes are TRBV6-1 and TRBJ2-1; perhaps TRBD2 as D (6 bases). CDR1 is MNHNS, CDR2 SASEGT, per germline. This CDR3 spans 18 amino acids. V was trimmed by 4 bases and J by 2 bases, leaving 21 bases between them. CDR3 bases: TGTGCCAGCAGTGGACTGGGGGGAGCGTCTTCCCCCTACAATGAGCAGTTCTTC. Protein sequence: CASSGLGGASSPYNEQFF.

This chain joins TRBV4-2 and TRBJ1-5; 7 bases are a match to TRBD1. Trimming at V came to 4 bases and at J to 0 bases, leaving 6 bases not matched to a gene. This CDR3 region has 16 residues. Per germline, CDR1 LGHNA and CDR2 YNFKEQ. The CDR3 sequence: CASSPRGQASNQPQHF. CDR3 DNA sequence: TGTGCCAGCAGCCCCCGAGGACAGGCTAGCAATCAGCCCCAGCATTTT.

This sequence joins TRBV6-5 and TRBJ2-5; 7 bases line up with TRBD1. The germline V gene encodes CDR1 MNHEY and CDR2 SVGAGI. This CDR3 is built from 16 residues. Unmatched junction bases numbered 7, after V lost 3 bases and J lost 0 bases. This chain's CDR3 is CASSYIRGRHQETQYF. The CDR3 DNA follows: TGTGCCAGCAGTTATATAAGGGGGCGCCACCAAGAGACCCAGTACTTC.

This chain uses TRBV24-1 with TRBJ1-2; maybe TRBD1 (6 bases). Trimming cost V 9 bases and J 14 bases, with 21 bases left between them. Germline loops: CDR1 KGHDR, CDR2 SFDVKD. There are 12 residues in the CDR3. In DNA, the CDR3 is TGTGCCACCGAATCCAGACAGAGGGGGGGGACCTTC. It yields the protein CATESRQRGGTF.

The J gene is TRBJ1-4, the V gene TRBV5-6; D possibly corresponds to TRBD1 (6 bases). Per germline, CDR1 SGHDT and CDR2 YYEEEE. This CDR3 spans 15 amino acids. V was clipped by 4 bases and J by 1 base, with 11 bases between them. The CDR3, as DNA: TGTGCCAGCAGCCACTCCAGGGGAACTAATGAAAAACTGTTTTTT. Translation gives CASSHSRGTNEKLFF. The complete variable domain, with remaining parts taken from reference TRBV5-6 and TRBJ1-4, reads DAGVTQSPTHLIKTRGQQVTLRCSPKSGHDTVSWYQQALGQGPQFIFQYYEEEERQRGNFPDRFSGHQFPNYSSELNVNALLLGDSALYLCASSHSRGTNEKLFFGSGTQLSVL.

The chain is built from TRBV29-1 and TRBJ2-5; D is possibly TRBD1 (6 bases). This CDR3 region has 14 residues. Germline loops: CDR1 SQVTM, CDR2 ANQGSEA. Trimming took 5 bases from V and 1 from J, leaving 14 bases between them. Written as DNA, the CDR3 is TGCAGCGTTTTGGGGGCCGCAACCCAAGAGACCCAGTACTTC. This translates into CSVLGAATQETQYF.

The CDR3 loop reads CASSLVPANEKLFF. The CDR3 DNA sequence: TGCGCCAGCAGTCTAGTCCCCGCTAATGAAAAACTGTTTTTT. The chain employs TRBV4-1 and TRBJ1-4, with D hard to call. The V end lost 6 bases, the J end lost 3 bases, and 11 bases lay between the germline ends. The CDR3 is 14 residues long. Looked up from germline, CDR1 is MGHRA and CDR2 is YSYEKL.

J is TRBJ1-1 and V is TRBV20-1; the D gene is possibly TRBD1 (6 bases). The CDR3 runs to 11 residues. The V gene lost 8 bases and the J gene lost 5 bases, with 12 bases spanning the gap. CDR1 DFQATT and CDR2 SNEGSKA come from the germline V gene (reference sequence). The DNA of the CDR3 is TGCAGTCCGCTCAGGGGTACTGAAGCTTTCTTT. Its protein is CSPLRGTEAFF.

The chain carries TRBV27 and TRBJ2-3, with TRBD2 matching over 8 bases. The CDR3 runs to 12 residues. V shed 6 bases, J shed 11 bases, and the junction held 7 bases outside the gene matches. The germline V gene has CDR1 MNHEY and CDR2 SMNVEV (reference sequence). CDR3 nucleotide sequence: TGTGCCAGCAGGCAAGGGGCGGGGGGGCAGTATTTT. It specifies CASRQGAGGQYF.